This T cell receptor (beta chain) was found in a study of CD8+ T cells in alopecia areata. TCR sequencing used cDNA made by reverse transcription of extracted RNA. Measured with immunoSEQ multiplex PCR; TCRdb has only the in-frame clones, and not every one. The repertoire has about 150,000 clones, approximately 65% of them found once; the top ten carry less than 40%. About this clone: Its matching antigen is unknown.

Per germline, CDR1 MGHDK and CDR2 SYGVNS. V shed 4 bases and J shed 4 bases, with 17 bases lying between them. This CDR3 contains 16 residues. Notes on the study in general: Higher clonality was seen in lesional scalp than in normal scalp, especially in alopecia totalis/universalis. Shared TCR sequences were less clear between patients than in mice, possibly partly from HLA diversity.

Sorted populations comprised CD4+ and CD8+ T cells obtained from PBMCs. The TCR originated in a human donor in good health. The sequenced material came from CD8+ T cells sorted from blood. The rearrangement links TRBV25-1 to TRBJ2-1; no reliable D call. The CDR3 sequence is CASSGPGKTTYNEQFF. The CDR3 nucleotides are TGTGCCAGCAGTGGACCTGGAAAAACGACATACAATGAGCAGTTCTTC.